These 8 T cell receptor beta chains were sequenced from one sample in a study of Graves' ophthalmopathy and Graves' hyperthyroidism. RNA transcripts were the template, and TCR beta CDR3 regions were amplified from them. Scientists carried out first-round RT-PCR using HTBI primers and then a second-round multiplex PCR. TCRdb analysed the multiplex PCR reads with MiXCR anew, one entry per CDR3 protein. The table has 450,000 to 600,000 distinct CDR3 sequences, roughly 39% seen once. Source material: peripheral blood or thyroid tissue (not recorded which). Source of these receptors: an adult man with Graves' hyperthyroidism.

V is TRBV20-1 and J is TRBJ2-6; the D is unclear. CDR1 is DFQATT, CDR2 SNEGSKA, per germline (reference sequence). V lost 4 bases to trimming and J lost 0 bases, with 10 bases between them. CDR3 length: 15 amino acids. CDR3 in amino acids: CSAISFSSGANVLTF. For the CDR3, the DNA is TGCAGTGCTATCTCCTTTAGCTCTGGGGCCAACGTCCTGACTTTC.

CDR3 loop: CASSTGTSGRGNTIYF. DNA for the CDR3: TGTGCCAGTAGCACCGGGACCTCTGGTCGAGGAAACACCATATATTTT. The V call is TRBV19, the J call TRBJ1-3, with TRBD1 as a possible D gene (5 bases). Germline V gene lookup returns CDR1 LNHDA and CDR2 SQIVND (reference sequence). The CDR3 runs 16 residues. Trimming stripped 6 bases from V and 4 bases from J, with 19 bases between.

To note about this clonotype: The conserved phenylalanine or tryptophan is not found at the CDR3 terminus, so this likely reflects a read error. The DNA is left out, because the CDR3 cannot be placed on it with certainty; the CDR3 is given as TCRdb lists it. The rearrangement joins TRBV5-1 to TRBJ2-2; the table assigns TRBD2, which was not confirmed against the DNA. The germline CDR1 and CDR2 sequences are SGHRS and YFSETQ. The CDR3 is 9 amino acids in total, end residues counted. Here the CDR3 reads CANSHGLAG.

This clonotype was counted at least ten times. This chain uses TRBV7-9 with TRBJ2-2; D may be TRBD1 (5 bases). V lost 4 bases and J lost 5, with 20 bases in between. The CDR3 consists of 17 residues. Germline V lookup: CDR1 SEHNR, CDR2 FQNEAQ (reference sequence). CDR3 nucleotide sequence: TGTGCCAGCAGCTCACAACGGCCCCAGGGCTATACCGGGGAGCTGTTTTTT. Encoded protein: CASSSQRPQGYTGELFF.

At least ten counts were recorded for this clonotype. The genes are TRBV7-6 and TRBJ1-1, with 7 bases lining up with TRBD1. The CDR3 is made up of 15 amino acids. CDR1 and CDR2 from the germline V gene are SGHVS and FNYEAQ. The trim removed 1 base at V and 2 bases at J, leaving 4 bases unmatched. The CDR3 loop reads CASSLDGQVNTEAFF. In nucleotides, the CDR3 is TGTGCCAGCAGCTTAGACGGACAGGTAAACACTGAAGCTTTCTTT.

On this clonotype: Since a much larger clone is just one base distant, this may be a read error. The missing conserved phenylalanine or tryptophan at the end of this CDR3 makes a read error likely. The DNA is left out, because the CDR3 cannot be placed on it with certainty; the CDR3 is given as TCRdb lists it. The rearrangement joins TRBV13 to TRBJ2-7. Germline assignment: CDR1 PRHDT and CDR2 FYEKMQ (reference sequence). The CDR3 has 9 amino acids, counting both end residues. CDR3 region: CASSLVVFL.

The genes are TRBV19 and TRBJ1-1; 9 positions match TRBD1. The length of the CDR3 is 18 residues. Per the germline V gene, CDR1 is LNHDA and CDR2 is SQIVND (reference sequence). Unmatched junction bases numbered 14, after V lost 5 bases and J lost 1 base. CDR3 sequence (DNA): TGTGCCAGTAGTCCACGGACAGGGGTAAAGCTAGCGAACACTGAAGCTTTCTTT. As protein: CASSPRTGVKLANTEAFF. Based on the CDR3 plus reference TRBV19 and TRBJ1-1, the full variable domain is DGGITQSPKYLFRKEGQNVTLSCEQNLNHDAMYWYRQDPGQGLRLIYYSQIVNDFQKGDIAEGYSVSREKKESFPLTVTSAQKNPTAFYLCASSPRTGVKLANTEAFFGQGTRLTVV.

The genes are TRBV7-9 and TRBJ1-5; possible D gene TRBD1, 6 bases. The CDR3 has 17 amino acids. V was cut by 4 bases and J by 2 bases, with 18 bases left in between. The germline CDR1 and CDR2 sequences are SEHNR and FQNEAQ (reference sequence). CDR3 in DNA: TGTGCCAGCAGCTCCACGGTGGGGCGACAGGGCAATCAGCCCCAGCATTTT. This translates into CASSSTVGRQGNQPQHF.